This T cell receptor beta chain was recorded in a study of T cell responses to AZD1222 COVID-19 vaccine. General study findings and limits: Per reports, nearly half of all spike-specific TCRs target regions that are unmutated in variants. Clonal diversity was possibly underestimated, and the donors were mostly white British, with more females. The study sampled repertoires only after the peak T cell response.

Of note for this clone: No antigen is known for it.

TCRdb's table, derived via immunoSEQ multiplex PCR, lists solely in-frame clones and lacks some. Here the sample spans more than 150,000 clones, 85% to 95% being singletons. The CDR3 is 14 residues long. V was pared by 6 bases and J by 1 base, with 10 bases between. Germline assignment: CDR1 SGHNT and CDR2 YYREEE (reference sequence). The TCR comes from an adult in good health. The source material was peripheral blood, sampled on day 0 of AZD1222 vaccination. This rearrangement joins TRBV5-4 to TRBJ2-2; D uncertain. The CDR3 DNA sequence: TGTGCCAGCACCTTCCCCTTGAACACCGGGGAGCTGTTTTTT. This sequence encodes CASTFPLNTGELFF.